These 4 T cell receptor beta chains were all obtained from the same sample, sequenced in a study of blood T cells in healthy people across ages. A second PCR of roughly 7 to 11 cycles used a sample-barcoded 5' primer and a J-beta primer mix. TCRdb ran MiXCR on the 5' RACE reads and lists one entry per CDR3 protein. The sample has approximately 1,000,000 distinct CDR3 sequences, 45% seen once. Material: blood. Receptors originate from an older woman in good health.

The CDR3 region is CASSPPGRPPEQYF. The CDR3 DNA follows: TGTGCCAGCAGTCCTCCGGGCAGACCCCCCGAGCAGTACTTC. The gene calls are TRBV12-3 or TRBV12-4 and TRBJ2-7; D gene ambiguous. V was cut by 5 bases and J by 6 bases, with 17 bases left in between. This CDR3 has 14 residues.

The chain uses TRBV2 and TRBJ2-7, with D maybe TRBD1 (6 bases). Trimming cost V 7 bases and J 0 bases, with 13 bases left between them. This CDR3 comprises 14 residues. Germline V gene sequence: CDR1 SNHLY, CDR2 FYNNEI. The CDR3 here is CASNFDRNSYEQYF. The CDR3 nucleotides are TGTGCCAGCAACTTTGACAGGAACTCCTACGAGCAGTACTTC.

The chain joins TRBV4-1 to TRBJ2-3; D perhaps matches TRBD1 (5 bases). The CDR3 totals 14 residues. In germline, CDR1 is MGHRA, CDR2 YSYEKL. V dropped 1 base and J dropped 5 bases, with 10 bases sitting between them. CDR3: CASSQVGPKDTQYF. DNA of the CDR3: TGCGCCAGCAGCCAAGTGGGGCCTAAAGATACGCAGTATTTT.

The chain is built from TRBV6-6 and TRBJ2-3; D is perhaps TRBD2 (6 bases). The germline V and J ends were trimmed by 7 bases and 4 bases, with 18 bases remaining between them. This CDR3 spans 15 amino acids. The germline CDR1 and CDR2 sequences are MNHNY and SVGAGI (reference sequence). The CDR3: CASTWARGRSDTQYF. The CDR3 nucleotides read TGTGCCAGCACCTGGGCACGGGGGAGGTCAGATACGCAGTATTTT.